This TCR beta chain was sequenced in a study of Graves' ophthalmopathy and Graves' hyperthyroidism. General study results and limits: A model of 13 signatures distinguished ophthalmopathy from stable hyperthyroidism at around 90% sensitivity and approximately 77% specificity. Blood shared most expanded thyroid clonotypes above 0.001 frequency.

The authors amplified TCR beta CDR3 regions, and they did so from RNA transcripts for repertoire sequencing. The authors performed first-round RT-PCR with HTBI primers and then a second-round multiplex PCR. TCRdb re-called the multiplex PCR reads with MiXCR, one entry per CDR3 protein. The sample lists fewer than 650,000 distinct CDR3 sequences; about 20% were seen once. This CDR3 spans 14 amino acids. The V gene's germline CDR1 is MNHNS and CDR2 SASEGT. The V gene lost 1 base and the J gene lost 6 bases, with 12 bases spanning the gap. This clonotype showed up many times. No antigen is known for it. A much larger clone is a single base away; this may be a read error. Excluded: other autoimmune disease, uncontrolled infection, pregnancy or lactation. Orbital computed tomography and thyroid ultrasound, along with TRAb, serum thyroxine and clinical symptoms, underpinned diagnosis.

The sample was peripheral blood. The V and J genes are TRBV6-1 and TRBJ1-1; the D is unclear. This TCR came from a woman aged 18-29 years with stable Graves' hyperthyroidism. Some clones in this sample may be carry-over from other donors' samples. Written as DNA, the CDR3 is TGTGCCAGCAGTGAAGGTAGTGTGGACGCTGAAGCTTTCTTT. Protein: CASSEGSVDAEAFF.